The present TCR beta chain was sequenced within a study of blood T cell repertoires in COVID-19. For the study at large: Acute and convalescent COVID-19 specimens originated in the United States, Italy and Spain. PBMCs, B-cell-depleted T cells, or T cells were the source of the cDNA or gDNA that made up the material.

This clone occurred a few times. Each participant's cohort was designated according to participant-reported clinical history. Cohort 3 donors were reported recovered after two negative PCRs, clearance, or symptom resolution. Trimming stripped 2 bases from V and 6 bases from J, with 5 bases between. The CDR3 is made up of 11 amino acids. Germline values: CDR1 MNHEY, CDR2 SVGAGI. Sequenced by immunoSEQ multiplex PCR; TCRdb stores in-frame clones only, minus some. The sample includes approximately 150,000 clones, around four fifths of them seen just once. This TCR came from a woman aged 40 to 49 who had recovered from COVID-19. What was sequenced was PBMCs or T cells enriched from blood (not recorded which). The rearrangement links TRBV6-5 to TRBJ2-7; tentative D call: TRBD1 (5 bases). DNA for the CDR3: TGTGCCAGCAGTTACGGGGCCGAGCAGTACTTC. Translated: CASSYGAEQYF.